The 29 T cell receptor beta chains listed next were all sequenced from one sample in a study of Ad26.COV2.S vaccination and SARS-CoV-2 variants. The assay was immunoSEQ multiplex PCR, and TCRdb's table has in-frame clones only and misses some. This sample has about 680,000 clones, with about 89% found just once. Documented treatment: around 19 received Ad26.COV2.S at low or high dose, single or two shots; about 5 received placebo; per-sample allocation not given. Day 63 after the first injection of vaccine or placebo was the sampling time. The source was peripheral blood, collected in a trial of Ad26.COV2.S vaccine versus placebo. The receptors come from a person between 18 and 65 years old who received the Ad26.COV2.S COVID-19 vaccine or a placebo.

The chain is built from TRBV5-1 and TRBJ1-2, with D perhaps matching TRBD1 (6 bases). V was clipped by 4 bases and J by 0 bases, with 16 bases between them. Germline-derived CDR1 and CDR2 are SGHRS and YFSETQ. CDR3 length: 16 residues. For the CDR3, the DNA is TGCGCCAGCAGCCCGACAGGAGTAGCTTCTAACTATGGCTACACCTTC. The encoded protein is CASSPTGVASNYGYTF.

This chain joins TRBV25-1 and TRBJ2-7; tentatively, D is TRBD1 or TRBD2 (5 bases each). This CDR3 comprises 15 residues. Germline V lookup: CDR1 MGHDK, CDR2 SYGVNS. Trimming removed 1 base from V and 3 bases from J, with 13 bases in between. CDR3 in DNA: TGTGCCAGCAGTGAATTTTTGGGGGAAAGCTACGAGCAGTACTTC. Translation gives CASSEFLGESYEQYF.

This clone has just one count. The CDR3 nucleotides read TGCGCCAGCAGTTCCACCGGGGCGAAGAATGAAAAACTGTTTTTT. Translated, it gives CASSSTGAKNEKLFF. This chain uses TRBV5-1 with TRBJ1-4; perhaps TRBD1 as D (5 bases). This CDR3 region has 15 residues. Germline values: CDR1 SGHRS, CDR2 YFSETQ. V was shortened by 5 bases and J by 5 bases, with 16 bases between the two germline ends.

The count of this clone is one. The chain links TRBV30 to TRBJ1-1, with D perhaps TRBD1 (5 bases). The V and J ends lost 4 bases and 7 bases respectively, with 10 bases between them. The CDR3 consists of 11 residues. Germline V gene data show CDR1 as GTSNPN and CDR2 as SVGIG (reference sequence). The CDR3 here is CAWTRTGEAFF. For the CDR3, the DNA is TGTGCCTGGACCCGAACAGGTGAAGCTTTCTTT.

The J gene is TRBJ1-1, the V gene TRBV27; TRBD1 might be the D (5 bases). CDR1 is MNHEY and CDR2 is SMNVEV in the germline V gene (reference sequence). The CDR3 extends over 14 amino acids. With 2 bases removed from V and 5 bases from J, the gap between germline ends came to 12 bases. The CDR3: CASSLAAPGTEAFF. CDR3 coding DNA: TGTGCCAGCAGTTTAGCCGCGCCAGGGACTGAAGCTTTCTTT.

This chain uses TRBV25-1 with TRBJ1-4; 7 bases fit TRBD1. CDR1 and CDR2 (germline): MGHDK, SYGVNS. This CDR3 comprises 15 residues. Germline trimming cut 3 bases from V and 4 bases from J; bases unmatched to any gene: 5. Here the CDR3 reads CASSDFGQDNEKLFF. The CDR3 nucleotides are TGTGCCAGCAGTGATTTTGGACAGGATAATGAAAAACTGTTTTTT.

In this sample, this clone turned up a few times. V gene TRBV5-4 combines with J gene TRBJ2-7; D possibly corresponds to TRBD1 (5 bases). V gave up 2 bases and J gave up 0 bases, with 9 bases separating them. CDR3 length: 14 residues. Looked up from germline, CDR1 is SGHNT and CDR2 is YYREEE (reference sequence). The CDR3 loop reads CASSLQAISYEQYF. Written as DNA, the CDR3 is TGTGCCAGCAGCTTACAGGCCATCTCCTACGAGCAGTACTTC.

V and J are TRBV28 and TRBJ2-7; possibly TRBD1 for D (5 bases). Germline V lookup: CDR1 MDHEN, CDR2 SYDVKM. Trimming stripped 11 bases from V and 1 base from J, with 15 bases between. The CDR3 runs 13 residues. CDR3: CAGAGSGSYEQYF. Written as DNA, the CDR3 is TGTGCCGGTGCAGGGTCCGGGTCCTACGAGCAGTACTTC.

The chain carries TRBV15 and TRBJ1-2; D is undetermined. This CDR3 has 19 amino acids. Per germline, CDR1 LNHNV and CDR2 YYDKDF (reference sequence). V lost 1 base to trimming and J lost 0 bases, with 21 bases between them. Here the CDR3 DNA reads TGTGCCACCAGCAGAGTACATAGCTTCGCGGAAGCAGCTAACTATGGCTACACCTTC. Its translation is CATSRVHSFAEAANYGYTF.

The rearrangement uses TRBV15 and TRBJ1-2; D is unclear. From germline, CDR1 is LNHNV and CDR2 YYDKDF (reference sequence). The CDR3 is 14 amino acids. Trimming removed 1 base from V and 0 bases from J, with 6 bases in between. The CDR3 reads CATSRAQANYGYTF. Written as DNA, the CDR3 is TGTGCCACCAGCAGAGCTCAGGCTAACTATGGCTACACCTTC.

This chain connects TRBV18 to TRBJ1-5; tentatively, D is TRBD1 (6 bases). With 5 bases removed from V and 2 bases from J, the gap between germline ends came to 13 bases. Germline V gene lookup returns CDR1 KGHSH and CDR2 LQKENI. The CDR3 is 15 amino acids. CDR3 coding DNA: TGTGCCAGCTCAGCGAAGGGGGGCGGCAATCAGCCCCAGCATTTT. Protein sequence: CASSAKGGGNQPQHF.

A single count supports this clone. The chain carries TRBV5-4 and TRBJ1-2; a weak D match, TRBD1 (5 bases). Germline values: CDR1 SGHNT, CDR2 YYREEE (reference sequence). V lost 1 base and J 8 bases, leaving 12 bases between the germline ends. This CDR3 region has 13 residues. The CDR3 loop reads CASSLYWGGGYTF. The DNA of the CDR3 is TGTGCCAGCAGCTTGTATTGGGGGGGAGGCTACACCTTC.

The CDR3: CASSLERDGPYGYTF. CDR3 bases: TGTGCCAGCAGCTTGGAAAGAGACGGACCCTATGGCTACACCTTC. This chain joins TRBV5-5 and TRBJ1-2; D not certain. From germline, CDR1 is SGHKS and CDR2 YYEKEE (reference sequence). Trimming stripped 0 bases from V and 4 bases from J, with 13 bases between. This CDR3 region has 15 residues. The full variable domain, completed using reference TRBV5-5 and TRBJ1-2, is DAGVTQSPTHLIKTRGQQVTLRCSPISGHKSVSWYQQVLGQGPQFIFQYYEKEERGRGNFPDRFSARQFPNYSSELNVNALLLGDSALYLCASSLERDGPYGYTFGSGTRLTVV.

This rearrangement joins TRBV19 to TRBJ1-6, with 7 bases fitting TRBD1. The CDR3 sequence is 15 residues long. V gave up 5 bases and J gave up 7 bases; unmatched junction bases: 8. Germline values: CDR1 LNHDA, CDR2 SQIVND (reference sequence). The CDR3 region is CASSVGTDFNSPLHF. The CDR3 nucleotides are TGTGCCAGTAGTGTGGGGACAGACTTCAATTCACCCCTCCACTTT.

In regard to this clone: Other nucleotide sequences from this sample produce the same CDR3. The rearrangement links TRBV12-3 or TRBV12-4 to TRBJ1-1; D is uncertain. The CDR3 is 12 residues long. V was shortened by 6 bases and J by 4 bases, with 9 bases between the two germline ends. The CDR3 region is CASSPYGTEAFF. In nucleotides, the CDR3 is TGTGCCAGCAGCCCCTACGGCACTGAAGCTTTCTTT.

J is TRBJ1-1 and V is TRBV7-2; 10 nucleotides line up with TRBD1. V lost 2 bases to trimming and J lost 5 bases; unmatched junction nucleotides: 8. The length of the CDR3 is 16 residues. Per the germline V gene, CDR1 is SGHTA and CDR2 is FQGNSA. CDR3 sequence (DNA): TGTGCCAGCAGCTTATCACGACAGGGGGCAGGGACTGAAGCTTTCTTT. It is translated as CASSLSRQGAGTEAFF.

The genes are TRBV6-5 and TRBJ1-1; TRBD1 aligns across 7 bases. The germline CDR1 and CDR2 sequences are MNHEY and SVGAGI. The CDR3 length is 14 residues. V shed 6 bases and J 4 bases; nucleotides not matched to a gene: 8. Here the CDR3 reads CASRSSTGATEAFF. In DNA, the CDR3 is TGTGCCAGCAGGTCATCAACAGGGGCCACTGAAGCTTTCTTT.

The chain is built from TRBV7-9 and TRBJ2-7; possible D gene TRBD1, 6 bases. This CDR3 is built from 14 residues. Trimming left V 4 bases short and J 3 bases short, with 13 bases between. Germline V gene sequence: CDR1 SEHNR, CDR2 FQNEAQ (reference sequence). CDR3 sequence: CASSSRDMYYEQYF. The CDR3 coding sequence is TGTGCCAGCAGCTCCCGGGACATGTACTACGAGCAGTACTTC.

This clone was picked up one time. The chain employs TRBV19 and TRBJ2-5; D could derive from TRBD1 or TRBD2 (5 bases each). The V end was cut by 4 bases, the J end by 4 bases, with 16 bases between. Germline CDR1 LNHDA, CDR2 SQIVND (reference sequence). This CDR3 spans 15 amino acids. The CDR3 loop reads CASSTPGGGGETQYF. The CDR3 region has the DNA TGTGCCAGTAGTACCCCCGGCGGTGGGGGAGAGACCCAGTACTTC.

In nucleotides, the CDR3 is TGTGCCTGGAGTGTCGGGCTAGCGGGGGTTACCTCTGGGGCCAACGTCCTGACTTTC. This codes for CAWSVGLAGVTSGANVLTF. The rearrangement uses TRBV30 and TRBJ2-6, with 10 bases that match TRBD2. The V and J ends lost 0 bases and 0 bases, in that order; junction bases with no gene match: 8. The germline gives CDR1 GTSNPN, CDR2 SVGIG (reference sequence). This CDR3 region has 19 residues.

The chain joins TRBV18 to TRBJ1-1; weak D call: TRBD1 (5 bases). Germline assignment: CDR1 KGHSH and CDR2 LQKENI. Trimming left V 6 bases short and J 1 base short, with 15 bases between. This CDR3 comprises 15 residues. CDR3 bases: TGTGCCAGCTCTGAAGGGTCGCAGGGGAACACTGAAGCTTTCTTT. Its protein product is CASSEGSQGNTEAFF.

CDR3 sequence reads: CASSQQRGEQFF. The CDR3 DNA sequence: TGTGCCAGCAGCCAACAAAGGGGGGAGCAGTTCTTC. The genes are TRBV3-1 (or the pseudogene TRBV3-2) and TRBJ2-1; TRBD1 is a possible D gene (6 bases). The germline CDR1 and CDR2 sequences are LGHDT and YNNKEL (reference sequence). Trimming took 2 bases from V and 10 from J, leaving 9 bases between them. The CDR3 consists of 12 residues.

The V and J genes are TRBV5-1 and TRBJ2-7; the match to TRBD1 covers 9 bases. V lost 4 bases, J lost 4 bases, and 6 bases stayed unmatched. CDR1 SGHRS and CDR2 YFSETQ come from the germline V gene. The CDR3 contains 14 residues. CDR3 in DNA: TGCGCCAGCAGCCCAGGGACAGGGAATTACGAGCAGTACTTC. Translating gives CASSPGTGNYEQYF.

The genes are TRBV7-2 and TRBJ2-5; tentatively, D is TRBD1 (5 bases). The CDR3 sequence is 14 residues long. Trimming shortened V by 4 bases and J by 5 bases, and 14 bases separated the two germline ends. Germline CDR1 SGHTA, CDR2 FQGNSA. CDR3 residues: CASSSRPDSETQYF. CDR3 DNA: TGTGCCAGCAGCTCACGTCCCGACAGTGAGACCCAGTACTTC.

This chain joins TRBV9 and TRBJ2-1; 11 bases fit TRBD2. V gave up 4 bases and J gave up 4 bases; unmatched junction bases: 7. CDR1 is SGDLS, CDR2 YYNGEE, per germline. This CDR3 contains 16 residues. CDR3 residues: CASSTLAGGHYNEQFF. CDR3 in DNA: TGTGCCAGCAGCACCCTAGCGGGGGGCCATTACAATGAGCAGTTCTTC. The full variable domain, rest sourced from reference TRBV9 and TRBJ2-1, is DSGVTQTPKHLITATGQRVTLRCSPRSGDLSVYWYQQSLDQGLQFLIQYYNGEERAKGNILERFSAQQFPDLHSELNLSSLELGDSALYFCASSTLAGGHYNEQFFGPGTRLTVL.

This clone was detected only once. The V call is TRBV3-1 (or the pseudogene TRBV3-2), the J call TRBJ1-5, with D perhaps matching TRBD1 (6 bases). The CDR3 has 13 residues. Trimming cost V 4 bases and J 6 bases, with 10 bases left between them. Germline CDR1 is LGHDT and CDR2 is YNNKEL (reference sequence). CDR3 coding DNA: TGTGCCAGCAGCCGGGAAGGGGGTCAGCCCCAGCATTTT. It translates to CASSREGGQPQHF.

The gene calls are TRBV11-3 and TRBJ2-2; D call uncertain. Trimming shortened V by 1 base and J by 6 bases, and 9 bases separated the two germline ends. The CDR3 has 14 residues. Per the germline V gene, CDR1 is SGHNT and CDR2 is YENEEA. Written as DNA, the CDR3 is TGTGCCAGCAGCTTAGGGGGATTGGCCGGGGAGCTGTTTTTT. Encoded protein: CASSLGGLAGELFF.

The chain employs TRBV29-1 and TRBJ1-5; D remains unclear. The CDR3 has 12 amino acids. V dropped 0 bases and J dropped 9 bases, with 9 bases sitting between them. From germline, CDR1 is SQVTM and CDR2 ANQGSEA. In nucleotides, the CDR3 is TGCAGCGTTGAAGAACGGGGAGGGCCCCAGCATTTT. Its protein product is CSVEERGGPQHF.

The gene calls are TRBV29-1 and TRBJ2-2; D might be TRBD1 (5 bases). Germline V gene data show CDR1 as SQVTM and CDR2 as ANQGSEA. The V end was cut by 3 bases, the J end by 9 bases, with 20 bases between. The CDR3 is 15 residues long. CDR3 residues: CSVDREGPPARELFF. In DNA form, the CDR3 reads TGCAGCGTTGACAGGGAAGGCCCGCCGGCCCGGGAGCTGTTTTTT.